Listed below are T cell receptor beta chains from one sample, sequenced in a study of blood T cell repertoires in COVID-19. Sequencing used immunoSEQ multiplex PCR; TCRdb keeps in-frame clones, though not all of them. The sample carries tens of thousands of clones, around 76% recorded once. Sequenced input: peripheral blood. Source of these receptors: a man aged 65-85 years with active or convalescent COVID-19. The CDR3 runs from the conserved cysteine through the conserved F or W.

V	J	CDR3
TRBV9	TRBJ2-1	CASSPGGASYNEQFF
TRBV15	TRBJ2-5	CATRDPLERGAQETQYF
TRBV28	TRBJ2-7	CASSFSSYEQYF
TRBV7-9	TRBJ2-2	CASSRTGVGTGELFF
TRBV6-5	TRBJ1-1	CASRTWSGSAFF
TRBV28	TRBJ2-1	CASTSTGTSGAGEQFF
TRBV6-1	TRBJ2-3	CASSDRGGDGDTQYF
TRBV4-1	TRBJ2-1	CASSHMSGTSGGADEQFF
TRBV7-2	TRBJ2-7	CASSLASGGYEQYF
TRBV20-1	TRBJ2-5	CSASFGTSLEETQYF
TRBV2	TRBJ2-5	CASSGRQGVETQYF
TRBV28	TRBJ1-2	CASSLTGLRFLYGYTF
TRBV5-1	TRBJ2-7	CASSQPGDEQYF
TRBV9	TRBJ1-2	CASSVGGKVSYTF
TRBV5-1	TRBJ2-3	CASSSSGGTDTQYF
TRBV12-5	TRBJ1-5	CASGLNREKSQPQHF
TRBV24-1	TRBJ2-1	CATSEADRYNEQFF
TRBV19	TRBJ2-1	CASSMSGGEAYNEQFF
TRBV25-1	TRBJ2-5	CASSESSTTGRETQYF
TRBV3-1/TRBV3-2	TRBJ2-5	CASSQSGGRETQYF
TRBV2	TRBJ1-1	CASHNSPGQGAEAFF
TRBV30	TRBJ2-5	CAWSVKGIETQYF
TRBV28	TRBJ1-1	CASSSALAGMGYTEAFF
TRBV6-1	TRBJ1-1	CASSETVNEAFF
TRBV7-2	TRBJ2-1	CASSFTSGGYNEQFF
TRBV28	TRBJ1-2	CASSGDSRGYTF
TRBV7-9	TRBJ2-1	CASSSSGGAYGEQFF
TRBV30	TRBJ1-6	CAWRTGTGVVSPLHF
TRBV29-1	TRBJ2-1	CSVYPGEGQFF
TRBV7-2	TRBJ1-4	CASRPSAATTAKLFF
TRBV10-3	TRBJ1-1	CAISVVGGTATEAFF
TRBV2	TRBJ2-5	CASETPGTSGGRGQYF
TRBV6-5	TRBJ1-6	CASSYSGTGTFSLHF
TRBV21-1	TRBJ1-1	CASSKVGGEENTEAFF
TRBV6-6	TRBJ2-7	CASSGGQSYEQYF
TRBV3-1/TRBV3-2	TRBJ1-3	CASSPEDSGNTIYF
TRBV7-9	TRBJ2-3	CASRPTSLPLYF
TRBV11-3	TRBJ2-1	CASSSQGWGQFF
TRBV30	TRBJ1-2	CAWSRDRTGGYTF
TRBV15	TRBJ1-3	CATSTGSPPGNTIYF
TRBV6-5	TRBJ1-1	CASKTVQGSTEAFF
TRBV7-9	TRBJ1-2	CASSPDRVDGYTF
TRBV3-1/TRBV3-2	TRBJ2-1	CASNGQGWNEQFF
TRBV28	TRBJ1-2	CASSLDTGIYGYTF
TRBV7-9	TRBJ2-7	CASSLGGGLYEQYF
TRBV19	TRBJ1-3	CARPSGGVGSGNTIYF
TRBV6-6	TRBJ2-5	CASSPQTRIDQYF
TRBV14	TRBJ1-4	CASSQDFGGIGGNEKLFF
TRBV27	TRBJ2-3	CASTAGLAGTDTQYF
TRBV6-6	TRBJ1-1	CASSTGTHTREAFF
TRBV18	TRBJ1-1	CASSRGPGDTEAFF
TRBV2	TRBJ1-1	CASIARGGGNTEAFF
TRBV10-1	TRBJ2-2	CASSDTGGTGELFF
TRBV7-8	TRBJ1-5	CASSLGERFLNQPQHF
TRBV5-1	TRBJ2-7	CASSRSPVLQGQYF